The TCR beta chain under discussion was sequenced for a study of low-dose radiotherapy and immunotherapy resistance in tumors. Study summary: A dose of 1 Gy per fraction every two weeks went to Cohort 2, totaling 13 Gy over 26 weeks. Patients received 300 mg of oral aspirin each day across four cycles, commencing on cycle 1 day 1.

Regarding time point: before trial treatment. All of the donors were given nivolumab, ipilimumab, aspirin, low-dose cyclophosphamide and low-dose radiotherapy as part of RACIN, a single-arm trial. CDR1 is LGHDT and CDR2 is YNNKEL in the germline V gene (reference sequence). Trimming removed 3 bases at V and 1 base at J, with 6 bases between. The CDR3 consists of 13 residues. With TRAV- and TRBV-specific primers, first-strand cDNA was made, covering the alpha and beta chains. It was with a constant-region primer and a V-primer adapter that TCRs were amplified over roughly 20 PCR cycles. TCRdb reanalysed the reads using MiXCR and keeps one entry per CDR3 protein. Of over 65,000 distinct CDR3 sequences in the sample, roughly a sixth are singletons; the top ten hold less than 3.5%.

This TCR derives from a male donor with prostate cancer. Source: PBMCs, taken before treatment. The chain combines TRBV3-1 with TRBJ1-1, with unresolved D. The CDR3 DNA sequence: TGTGCCAGCAGCCAGATCGAGAACACTGAAGCTTTCTTT. It specifies CASSQIENTEAFF.